This entry lists 19 T cell receptor beta chains sequenced from one sample in a study of CD8+CD57+ T cells in acquired aplastic anemia listed by TCRdb under 2018. The data were produced on an Illumina HiSeq 2000. TCR beta VDJ combination and CDR3 sequence profiling used genomic DNA as the template. Through fastp at Q25 and MiXCR, TCRdb rebuilt clones from the public reads, retaining in-frame beta chains. Every entry covers one CDR3 protein and lists the most common genes and DNA from its rows. The sample table contains about 81,000 distinct CDR3 sequences; only one count was recorded for 40% to 55% of them. Clones ranked in the top ten supply around 63% of the sample. Sequencing used sorted CD4+, CD8+, or CD8+CD57+ T cells (not recorded which) from PBMCs. The source is a human donor in good health, serving as a control.

This clonotype came up once. The chain carries TRBV7-8 and TRBJ1-1, with D unclear. The germline V gene has CDR1 SGHVS and CDR2 FQNEAQ. V was clipped by 2 bases and J by 3 bases, with 7 bases between them. This CDR3 region has 13 residues. CDR3 nucleotides: TGTGCCAGCAGCTTAATGGAAGACACTGAAGCTTTCTTT. Protein sequence: CASSLMEDTEAFF.

The chain links TRBV7-8 to TRBJ2-2, with 9 bases matching TRBD2. Germline V gives CDR1 SGHVS, CDR2 FQNEAQ. Unmatched junction bases numbered 5, after V lost 5 bases and J lost 4 bases. The CDR3 sequence is 15 residues long. CDR3 residues: CASSHSGGSTGELFF. The CDR3 region has the DNA TGTGCCAGCAGCCATAGCGGGGGTAGCACCGGGGAGCTGTTTTTT.

V and J are TRBV19 and TRBJ1-1, with a weak D call TRBD1 (6 bases). CDR1 and CDR2 (germline): LNHDA, SQIVND (reference sequence). The CDR3 runs to 15 residues. The V end lost 4 bases, the J end lost 2 bases, and 14 bases lay between the germline ends. The CDR3 loop is CASSKADRRNTEAFF. The DNA for the CDR3 is TGTGCCAGTAGTAAGGCTGACAGGAGAAACACTGAAGCTTTCTTT.

The rearrangement links TRBV6-2 or TRBV6-3 to TRBJ2-7; a possible D gene is TRBD1 (6 bases). The CDR3 sequence is 15 residues long. The ends were cut back, 5 bases at V and 6 bases at J, with 20 bases in the middle. Per germline, CDR1 MNHEY and CDR2 SVGEGT. CDR3 loop: CASSSYNRASREQYF. The CDR3 DNA reads TGTGCCAGCAGTAGCTATAACAGGGCTTCGCGCGAGCAGTACTTC.

This chain joins TRBV2 and TRBJ2-3; TRBD2 matches 10 bases. V shed 4 bases, J shed 3 bases, and the junction held 4 bases outside the gene matches. This CDR3 is 15 amino acids long. Germline V CDR1 and CDR2: SNHLY, FYNNEI. The chain's CDR3 is CASSGASGRTDTQYF. The CDR3 DNA reads as TGTGCCAGCAGTGGGGCTAGCGGGAGAACAGATACGCAGTATTTT.

This clonotype was seen ten or more times. This chain uses TRBV5-8 with TRBJ2-3; D gene unclear. There are 13 residues in the CDR3. The ends were cut back, 3 bases at V and 6 bases at J, with 11 bases in the middle. Germline V gene sequence: CDR1 SGHTS, CDR2 YDEGEE. CDR3 nucleotides: TGTGCCAGCAGCTCTTACGGTAGGGATACGCAGTATTTT. This codes for CASSSYGRDTQYF. The full variable domain, completed using reference TRBV5-8 and TRBJ2-3, is EAGVTQSPTHLIKTRGQQATLRCSPISGHTSVYWYQQALGLGLQFLLWYDEGEERNRGNFPPRFSGRQFPNYSSELNVNALELEDSALYLCASSSYGRDTQYFGPGTRLTVL.

This chain joins TRBV29-1 and TRBJ2-7; 7 bases are a match to TRBD1. Germline V CDR1 and CDR2: SQVTM, ANQGSEA. V lost 5 bases to trimming and J lost 2 bases; unmatched junction nucleotides: 6. The CDR3 runs 13 residues. The CDR3 DNA follows: TGCAGCGTTCCAGACAGGGAAACCTACGAGCAGTACTTC. Translated: CSVPDRETYEQYF.

This clonotype has a count of ten or more. The V call is TRBV15, the J call TRBJ2-7; D not certain. The CDR3 totals 13 residues. V was trimmed by 6 bases and J by 7 bases, leaving 16 bases between them. Germline V gene sequence: CDR1 LNHNV, CDR2 YYDKDF (reference sequence). The CDR3 nucleotides read TGTGCCACCAGTCCTTCTTCTCACGGGGAGCAGTACTTC. Its protein product is CATSPSSHGEQYF. The full variable domain, its missing parts supplied by reference TRBV15 and TRBJ2-7, is DAMVIQNPRYQVTQFGKPVTLSCSQTLNHNVMYWYQQKSSQAPKLLFHYYDKDFNNEADTPDNFQSRRPNTSFCFLDIRSPGLGDTAMYLCATSPSSHGEQYFGPGTRLTVT.

Ten or more counts support this clonotype. J is TRBJ2-7 and V is TRBV4-1; D gene unclear. V shed 0 bases and J shed 4 bases, with 7 bases lying between them. This CDR3 has 13 residues. Germline loops: CDR1 MGHRA, CDR2 YSYEKL. The CDR3 reads CASSQDLEYEQYF. CDR3 DNA: TGCGCCAGCAGCCAAGATCTCGAATACGAGCAGTACTTC.

This clonotype was counted a single time. The junction departs from the called germline gene at one end, perhaps through a read error. This sequence joins TRBV7-9 and TRBJ2-5, with D maybe TRBD2 (5 bases). The CDR3 contains 15 residues. Germline lookup yields CDR1 SEHNR and CDR2 FQNEAQ (reference sequence). CDR3 in DNA: TGTGCCAGCAGCTCCATCCGAGGAACTAGTCCTCCCGAGGGCTTC. Translating gives CASSSIRGTSPPEGF.

The chain has TRBV7-9 and TRBJ1-2; D is unclear. This CDR3 contains 13 residues. Looked up from germline, CDR1 is SEHNR and CDR2 is FQNEAQ (reference sequence). Deletions cut 5 bases from V and 5 bases from J, with 12 bases between. The CDR3 DNA follows: TGTGCCAGCAGCGCAGAGGCTGATTATGGCTACACCTTC. Protein product: CASSAEADYGYTF.

This clonotype was seen repeatedly, ten times or more. The chain is built from TRBV11-1 and TRBJ2-3; no firm D call. The germline V gene encodes CDR1 SGHAT and CDR2 FQDESV (reference sequence). This CDR3 has 16 residues. V gave up 5 bases and J gave up 3 bases, with 18 bases separating them. The CDR3 nucleotides are TGTGCCAGCAGCCTAACGGGTGGGTTCGGTACAGATACGCAGTATTTT. This translates into CASSLTGGFGTDTQYF. The full variable domain, rest sourced from reference TRBV11-1 and TRBJ2-3, is EAEVAQSPRYKITEKSQAVAFWCDPISGHATLYWYRQILGQGPELLVQFQDESVVDDSQLPKDRFSAERLKGVDSTLKIQPAELGDSAMYLCASSLTGGFGTDTQYFGPGTRLTVL.

The V and J genes are TRBV7-2 and TRBJ2-5, with 8 positions matching TRBD2. The CDR3 covers 13 residues. The germline gives CDR1 SGHTA, CDR2 FQGNSA. After removal of 8 bases from V and 5 bases from J, the junction contained 7 bases not matched to a gene. The DNA for the CDR3 is TGTGCCAGCGCCGGGGGGGCCGGGGAGACCCAGTACTTC. Protein sequence: CASAGGAGETQYF.

Note on this clonotype: The junction shows a germline mismatch at one end, possibly a read error. The genes are TRBV5-5 and TRBJ1-1; D is possibly TRBD1 (6 bases). Germline loops: CDR1 SGHKS, CDR2 YYEKEE (reference sequence). The CDR3 covers 15 residues. The CDR3 region is CASSLTQGLNTEASF. The DNA for the CDR3 is TGTGCCAGCAGCTTAACACAGGGTTTGAACACTGAAGCTTCCTTT.

This clonotype was seen many times. The V call is TRBV9, the J call TRBJ2-3; TRBD2 aligns across 9 bases. This CDR3 is built from 15 residues. CDR1 SGDLS and CDR2 YYNGEE come from the germline V gene. Trimming cost V 0 bases and J 1 base; bases outside gene matches: 0. The CDR3 DNA reads TGTGCCAGCAGCGTAGTAGCGGGGGGCACAGATACGCAGTATTTT. The encoded protein is CASSVVAGGTDTQYF.

The chain recombines TRBV10-3 with TRBJ1-2, with D unclear. The germline V and J ends were trimmed by 5 bases and 6 bases, with 13 bases remaining between them. In germline, CDR1 is ENHRY, CDR2 SYGVKD. The CDR3 spans 13 residues. This CDR3 reads CAISWSAADGYTF. The CDR3 DNA reads as TGTGCCATCAGTTGGTCGGCCGCGGATGGCTACACCTTC.

This clonotype occurred many times. J is TRBJ2-3 and V is TRBV12-5; no clear D. The CDR3 covers 14 residues. Germline V gives CDR1 LGHNT, CDR2 FRNRAP. Trimming removed 2 bases at V and 0 bases at J, with 6 bases between. The CDR3 sequence: CASGLPRSTDTQYF. CDR3 bases: TGTGCTAGTGGTTTGCCACGAAGCACAGATACGCAGTATTTT. The complete variable domain, with remaining parts taken from reference TRBV12-5 and TRBJ2-3, reads DARVTQTPRHKVTEMGQEVTMRCQPILGHNTVFWYRQTMMQGLELLAYFRNRAPLDDSGMPKDRFSAEMPDATLATLKIQPSEPRDSAVYFCASGLPRSTDTQYFGPGTRLTVL.

At least ten counts were recorded for this clonotype. This chain connects TRBV2 to TRBJ1-1; D may be TRBD1 (6 bases). The germline V and J ends were trimmed by 7 bases and 6 bases, with 18 bases remaining between them. Germline CDR1 reads SNHLY; CDR2 reads FYNNEI. CDR3 length: 14 residues. The CDR3 sequence: CASTRTEPLPEAFF. In DNA, the CDR3 is TGTGCCAGCACCAGGACAGAACCATTACCTGAAGCTTTCTTT.

The chain joins TRBV2 to TRBJ2-5, with 9 bases aligning to TRBD2. Unmatched junction bases numbered 7, after V lost 6 bases and J lost 5 bases. The length of the CDR3 is 14 residues. Germline CDR1 is SNHLY and CDR2 is FYNNEI. Here the CDR3 reads CASRPTSGGETQYF. The CDR3 DNA reads TGTGCCAGCAGGCCGACTAGCGGCGGCGAGACCCAGTACTTC. The full variable domain, in which reference TRBV2 and TRBJ2-5 provide the parts outside the CDR3, is EPEVTQTPSHQVTQMGQEVILRCVPISNHLYFYWYRQILGQKVEFLVSFYNNEISEKSEIFDDQFSVERPDGSNFTLKIRSTKLEDSAMYFCASRPTSGGETQYFGPGTRLLVL.